This T cell receptor (beta chain) was identified during a study of cytomegalovirus exposure and HLA in healthy donors (dated by TCRdb to 2017 to 2019). For the study in its entirety: An earlier analysis of 550 to 700 of the donors reported 276 Gb of sequence data and 100 million to 140 million unique TCR beta sequences from about 179 million T cells. To decide whether each TCR beta V gene segment behaved as functional or pseudogenic, an earlier analysis of some 580 of the donors relied on high-throughput TCR beta sequencing. Genome-wide SNP genotypes for about three fifths of the roughly 670 donors were used in a later genetic analysis, which treated that subset as a discovery cohort. Among the roughly 380 genotyped donors, around 81% belonged to the genetic ancestry cluster associated with self-reported Caucasian donors. Across approximately 420 genotyped donors of the cohort, an average of approximately 220,000 unique TCR beta nucleotide sequences per donor were sequenced, and around 19% of those sequences were non-productive. In addition to the first cohort of 666 subjects, a separate validation cohort of 120 different subjects was used. To study patterns of TCR occurrence, a later analysis re-analyzed previously published TCR beta repertoires from 550 to 800 donors and added high-resolution HLA genotyping. HLA typing covered class I and class II loci at four-digit resolution. A few DR-DQ haplotypes were treated as single units for association and clustering because of strong linkage in the cohort. Typing coverage varied by locus: about 620-630 donors for A, B, C, DRB1 and DQB1; roughly 560 for DQA1; more than 600 for DPA1; more than 450 for DPB1. All discovery cohort repertoires had been generated on a single sequencing platform. High-throughput TCR immunosequencing, statistical association of individual TCRs with disease status, and machine learning were combined to predict cytomegalovirus infection status. Donor age, sex, ethnicity and CMV serostatus were compiled alongside the repertoire data. The study aimed to test whether cataloging public T cell receptors could reveal signatures of past pathogen exposure. The T cell repertoires of under 700 subjects were profiled by immunosequencing and related to cytomegalovirus serostatus. Rather than using new phenotypic data, the later analysis identified candidate immune exposures from TCR beta sequences and from how often those sequences occurred across donors. Approximately 310 gigabases of sequencing data and approximately 92 million unique TCR sequences made up an early release that covered roughly 670 HLA-typed donors. Broad study findings and their caveats: The presence/absence analyses assumed that sequencing depth was roughly uniform across donors, and that assumption may not be true. A later analysis found that HLA-associated TCR beta chains were more clonally expanded and had lower generation probabilities than equally common non-associated chains. In a later genetic analysis, fewer N-insertions in productive TCRs were reported among donors in an Asian-associated ancestry cluster than the approximately 710-donor mean. The authors suggested that the approach could potentially be extended to other disease states and immunological phenotypes. Only TCR beta chains were sequenced in this cohort, and the absence of alpha or paired-chain data limited detectable features. An earlier analysis of approximately 570 of the donors showed that most TCR beta V segments appeared in productive rearrangements either about 90% or about 30% of the time, which broadly matched IMGT annotations. In both the original and validation cohorts, the classifier was reported to diagnose cytomegalovirus status with high specificity and sensitivity. Specific HLA alleles were associated with over 15,000 TCR beta sequences at a false discovery rate of 0.05 in a later analysis. Linkage disequilibrium might explain the correlated functional status among segregating V segments, but an unknown experimental factor could not be ruled out. Most CMV-associated TCR beta chains appeared to be HLA-restricted in a later analysis, and the HLA associations seemed to be driven largely by CMV exposure. HLA typing was unavailable for some donors at each locus, so association tests used only the typed subset. In a later analysis, TCR association rates were found to vary across HLA loci, with the most associated TCRs seen for DRB1 alleles and the fewest for HLA-C alleles. Some IMGT-functional V segments, including TRBV6-2 and TRBV6-3, could not be told apart with the 87-base-pair reads, so those segments were excluded. A group of highly shared sequence variants was considered likely to be a technical artifact of the sequencing pipeline. In the study, around 150 TCR beta chains were listed as associated with cytomegalovirus. Several of the top co-occurrence clusters appeared to be linked to parvovirus B19, influenza, CMV and Epstein-Barr virus, according to a later analysis. When HLA alleles, especially DR and DQ, strongly co-occurred, attributing TCR associations to individual alleles was difficult. The only immune exposure information available for the cohort was CMV serostatus. In vitro tests confirmed that a few of the cytomegalovirus-associated TCR beta chains recognize cytomegalovirus antigens. While some public TCRs were present in many individuals, most TCR sequences turned up only very rarely across donors. A further reported finding was that TCR beta sequences accurately predicted the HLA-A and HLA-B alleles for most subjects in the first cohort. Because counts were too low, 15 to 20 rarely observed V segments, including chromosome 9 orphons, were excluded from the earlier analysis of 500 to 700 of the donors. A later genetic analysis associated a missense DCLRE1C variant with V-gene and J-gene trimming of TCR beta chains, and an independent cohort replicated the association.

In total, more than 500 healthy bone marrow donors made up the cohort. Cohort members were all nominally healthy when sampled, although unrecorded immune exposures were likely present. The donor was CMV seronegative and belonged to the group of approximately 320 seronegative cohort members. A peripheral blood sample was provided by each donor, and peripheral blood mononuclear cells were used for TCR beta sequencing. The Qiagen DNeasy Blood Extraction Kit was used to extract genomic DNA from the blood cell samples. The CDR3 numbers 15 residues from cysteine through phenylalanine. The kept DNA is CDR3 alone, 45 bases in frame from the first base. V is trimmed back by 9 bases and J by 5 bases, and the junction contains 13 bases that no gene match accounts for. For CDR1 and CDR2, the germline V gene lists MNHNS and SASEGT. A note on this clone: Its recognized antigen is unknown.

To prepare the library, the immunoSEQ multiplex PCR assay was applied. The multiplex PCR relied on a mix of 60 forward primers for TCR Vbeta segments and 13 reverse primers for TCR Jbeta segments. A multiplex PCR assay on genomic DNA amplified the CDR3 region of rearranged TCR beta genes. The Illumina HiSeq System was used to sequence the amplified TCR beta libraries as 87-base-pair reads. From the authors' description of their analysis: A later analysis tallied 75 million to 95 million unique TCR beta chains across the 666 repertoires, and around 12 million of those chains were shared by two or more donors. To remove PCR and sequencing errors, raw reads were error-corrected and collapsed into unique sequences using a nearest-neighbor algorithm that merged closely related sequences. Alignment of CDR3 sequences to IMGT reference sequences was used to assign V, D and J gene segments. For a sequence to be retained, at least a six-nucleotide match to both a V gene segment and a J gene segment was required. A rearrangement was called productive if the CDR3 had no stop codons and remained in frame with V and J, and every other rearrangement was called non-productive. CDR3 was defined by IMGT convention, running from the second conserved V-encoded cysteine to the conserved J-encoded phenylalanine. In an earlier analysis of roughly 580 of the donors, sequences lacking an unambiguous match to a single V gene segment were excluded. An earlier analysis of several hundred of the donors called V segments functional above 56.7% productive rearrangements and segregating when the between-donor standard deviation exceeded 5%. A statistical classification framework was built for diagnosing cytomegalovirus status from the catalog of TCR beta chain sequences. A later analysis assigned V and J genes by comparing TCR nucleotide sequences with IMGT/GENE-DB human TR gene sequences. Using the TCRdist pipeline, a later analysis assigned CDR3 sequences along with most-parsimonious VDJ recombination scenarios. In a later analysis, each TCR beta chain was defined by its CDR3 amino acid sequence together with its V-gene family, and reads without a unique V-gene family were excluded. To address suspected cross-contamination and a sequencing artifact, a later analysis removed several hundred highly shared, low-generation-probability nucleotide sequences. In a later analysis, a clonal expansion index was calculated for each public chain from normalized within-repertoire ranks of inferred template counts. In a later analysis, generation probabilities were computed with a VDJ recombination model fitted to out-of-frame rearrangements, and the resulting probabilities were checked against IGoR. In a later analysis, hypergeometric tests were used to score TCR-TCR, TCR-HLA and TCR-CMV co-occurrence, with a repertoire-size bias correction applied to TCR pairs. A later analysis estimated false discovery rates by permuting HLA or CMV assignments 20 times. A later analysis grouped co-occurring TCRs with DBSCAN, adding TCRdist sequence similarity when clustering within HLA-allele-positive subsets. Repertoires with fewer than 30,000 or more than 120,000 public chains were left out of co-occurrence clustering, as were several repertoires with anomalous nucleotide sharing. The immuneACCESS repertoire file appears here via TCRdb, limited to in-frame rearrangements. These files lack a portion of the clones; in checked studies, under half of the deficit traces to unresolved V genes, and the cause of the others is not known. The V and J calls and clone size are taken from that table; D and trimming were inferred from the DNA. The table of this sample itemizes over 120,000 clones. The ten largest clonotypes hold 0.96% of the sample.

The sequence is built from TRBV6-1 and TRBJ1-2, and TRBD1 aligns with 9 junction nucleotides. The sequenced material came from PBMCs. This sequence originates from a male donor in good health and CMV-seronegative. The CDR3 region has the sequence CASLPGRTGVYGYTF. The sequenced DNA is TGTGCCAGTCTTCCCGGTAGGACAGGGGTTTATGGCTACACCTTC.